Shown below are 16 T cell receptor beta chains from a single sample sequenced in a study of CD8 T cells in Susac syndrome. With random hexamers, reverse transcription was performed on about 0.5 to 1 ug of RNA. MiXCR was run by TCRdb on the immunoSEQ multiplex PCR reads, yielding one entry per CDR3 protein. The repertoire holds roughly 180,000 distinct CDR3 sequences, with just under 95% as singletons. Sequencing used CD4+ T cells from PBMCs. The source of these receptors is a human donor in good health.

The chain's CDR3 is CASSLSSKADTQYF. CDR3 DNA sequence: TGTGCCAGCAGCCTCTCTAGTAAGGCAGATACGCAGTATTTT. The chain employs TRBV7-9 and TRBJ2-3; D gene ambiguous. The length of the CDR3 is 14 residues. V lost 5 bases and J 4 bases, leaving 13 bases between the germline ends. Germline-derived CDR1 and CDR2 are SEHNR and FQNEAQ (reference sequence).

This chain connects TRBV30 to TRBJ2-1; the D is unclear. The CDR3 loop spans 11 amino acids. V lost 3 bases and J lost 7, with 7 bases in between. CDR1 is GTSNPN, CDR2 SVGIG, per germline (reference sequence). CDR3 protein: CAWSFRNEQFF. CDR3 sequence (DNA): TGTGCCTGGAGCTTCCGGAATGAGCAGTTCTTC.

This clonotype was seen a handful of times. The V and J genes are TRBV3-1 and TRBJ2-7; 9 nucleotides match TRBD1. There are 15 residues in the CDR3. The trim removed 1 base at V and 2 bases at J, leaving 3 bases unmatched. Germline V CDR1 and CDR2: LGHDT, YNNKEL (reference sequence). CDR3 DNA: TGTGCCAGCAGCCAAGGGGGACAGGGTCCCTACGAGCAGTACTTC. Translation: CASSQGGQGPYEQYF.

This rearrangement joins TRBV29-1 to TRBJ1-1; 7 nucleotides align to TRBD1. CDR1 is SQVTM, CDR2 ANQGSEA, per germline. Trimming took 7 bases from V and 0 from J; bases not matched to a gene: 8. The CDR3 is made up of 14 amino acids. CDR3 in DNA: TGCAGCGGCAACAGGGGCACACTGAACACTGAAGCTTTCTTT. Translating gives CSGNRGTLNTEAFF.

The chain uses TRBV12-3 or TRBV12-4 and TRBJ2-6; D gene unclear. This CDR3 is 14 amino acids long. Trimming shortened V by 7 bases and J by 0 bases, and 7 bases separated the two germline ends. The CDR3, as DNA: TGTGCCAGCATCACGTACTCTGGGGCCAACGTCCTGACTTTC. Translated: CASITYSGANVLTF.

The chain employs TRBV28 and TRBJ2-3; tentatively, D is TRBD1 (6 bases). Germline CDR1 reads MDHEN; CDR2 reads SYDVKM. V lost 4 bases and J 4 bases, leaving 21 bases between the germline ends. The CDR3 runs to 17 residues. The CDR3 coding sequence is TGTGCCAGCAGTTCCCCAGGGTCCGCAGGGGAGTCAGATACGCAGTATTTT. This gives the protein CASSSPGSAGESDTQYF. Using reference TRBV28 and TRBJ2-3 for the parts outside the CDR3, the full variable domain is DVKVTQSSRYLVKRTGEKVFLECVQDMDHENMFWYRQDPGLGLRLIYFSYDVKMKEKGDIPEGYSVSREKKERFSLILESASTNQTSMYLCASSSPGSAGESDTQYFGPGTRLTVL.

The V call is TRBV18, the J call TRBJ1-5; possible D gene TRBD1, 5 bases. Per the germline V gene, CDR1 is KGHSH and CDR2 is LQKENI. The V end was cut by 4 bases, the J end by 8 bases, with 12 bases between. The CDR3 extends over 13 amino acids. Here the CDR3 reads CASSLQGSEPQHF. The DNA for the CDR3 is TGTGCCAGCTCACTGCAGGGCTCAGAGCCCCAGCATTTT. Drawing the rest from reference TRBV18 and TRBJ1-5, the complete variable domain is NAGVMQNPRHLVRRRGQEARLRCSPMKGHSHVYWYRQLPEEGLKFMVYLQKENIIDESGMPKERFSAEFPKEGPSILRIQQVVRGDSAAYFCASSLQGSEPQHFGDGTRLSIL.

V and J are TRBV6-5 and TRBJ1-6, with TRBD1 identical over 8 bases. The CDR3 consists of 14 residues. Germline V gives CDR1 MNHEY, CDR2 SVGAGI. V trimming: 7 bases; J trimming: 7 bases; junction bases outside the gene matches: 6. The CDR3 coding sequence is TGTGCCAGCACATCACAGGGGGAGAATTCACCCCTCCACTTT. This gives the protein CASTSQGENSPLHF.

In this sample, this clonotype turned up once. This chain's CDR3 is CASSLTQGVNNEQFF. The DNA of the CDR3 is TGCGCCAGCAGCTTGACCCAGGGGGTCAACAATGAGCAGTTCTTC. This chain joins TRBV5-1 and TRBJ2-1, with TRBD1 identical over 7 bases. The CDR3 has 15 amino acids. V shed 1 base and J 5 bases; nucleotides not matched to a gene: 6. Germline V gene lookup returns CDR1 SGHRS and CDR2 YFSETQ.

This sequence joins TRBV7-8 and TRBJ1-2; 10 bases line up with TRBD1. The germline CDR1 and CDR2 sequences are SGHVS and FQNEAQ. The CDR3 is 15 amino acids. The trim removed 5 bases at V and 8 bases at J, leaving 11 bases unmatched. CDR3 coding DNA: TGTGCCAGCAGCCTACAAAGACAGGGGGCAGGCGGCTACACCTTC. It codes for CASSLQRQGAGGYTF.

The CDR3 DNA follows: TGTGCCAGCAGTTTGTTCAGTGGGGACAATCAGCCCCAGCATTTT. Residues: CASSLFSGDNQPQHF. The V gene is TRBV28, the J gene TRBJ1-5, with D unresolved. V dropped 3 bases and J dropped 3 bases, with 12 bases sitting between them. CDR3 size: 15 residues. CDR1 MDHEN and CDR2 SYDVKM come from the germline V gene.

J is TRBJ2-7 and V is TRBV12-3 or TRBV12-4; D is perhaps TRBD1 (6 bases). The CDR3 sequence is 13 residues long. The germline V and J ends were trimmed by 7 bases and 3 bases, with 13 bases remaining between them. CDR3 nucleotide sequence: TGTGCCAGCACGACAGGACACCTCTACGAGCAGTACTTC. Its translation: CASTTGHLYEQYF.

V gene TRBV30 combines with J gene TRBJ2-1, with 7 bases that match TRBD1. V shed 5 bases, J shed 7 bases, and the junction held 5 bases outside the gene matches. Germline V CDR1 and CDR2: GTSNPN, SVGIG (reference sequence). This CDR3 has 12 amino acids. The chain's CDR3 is CAWDLRGNEQFF. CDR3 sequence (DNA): TGTGCCTGGGATCTCAGGGGGAATGAGCAGTTCTTC.

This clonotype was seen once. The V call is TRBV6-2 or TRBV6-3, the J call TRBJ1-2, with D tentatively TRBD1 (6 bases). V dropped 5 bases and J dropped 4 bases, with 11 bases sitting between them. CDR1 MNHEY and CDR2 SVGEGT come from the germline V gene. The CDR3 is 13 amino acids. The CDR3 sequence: CASSAGTLYGYTF. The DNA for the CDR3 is TGTGCCAGCAGTGCCGGGACACTCTATGGCTACACCTTC.

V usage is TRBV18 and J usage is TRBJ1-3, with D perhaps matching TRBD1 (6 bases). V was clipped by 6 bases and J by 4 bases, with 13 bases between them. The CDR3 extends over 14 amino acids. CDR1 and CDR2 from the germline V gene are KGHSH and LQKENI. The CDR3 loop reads CASSLQGTGNTIYF. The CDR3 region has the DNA TGTGCCAGCTCGCTACAGGGAACCGGAAACACCATATATTTT.

The CDR3 is CASSLDQGAGEQYF. The CDR3 nucleotides are TGCGCCAGCAGCTTGGACCAGGGGGCGGGAGAGCAGTACTTC. The chain employs TRBV5-1 and TRBJ2-7; TRBD1 matches at 8 bases. Germline assignment: CDR1 SGHRS and CDR2 YFSETQ. This CDR3 contains 14 residues. The V gene end was trimmed by 0 bases and the J gene end by 7 bases; junction bases not matched to a gene: 6.